This T cell receptor (beta chain) came from a study of cytomegalovirus exposure and HLA in healthy donors. Germline CDR1 SNHLY, CDR2 FYNNEI. V lost 5 bases and J lost 3, with 13 bases in between. The CDR3 has 15 amino acids. This clone was detected only once. The study ran its PCR with 60 Vbeta and 13 Jbeta primers. Sequencing was performed with immunoSEQ multiplex PCR; in TCRdb, only in-frame clones are kept and a portion is missing. The sample yields fewer than 110,000 clones, around 75% seen once. This TCR came from a man aged 45-65 years in good health and CMV-seronegative. The V gene is TRBV2, the J gene TRBJ1-4; D call uncertain. Sequenced material: PBMCs. The CDR3 nucleotides read TGTGCCAGCAGTCCTTTTTACGGGGCTAATGAAAAACTGTTTTTT. Protein product: CASSPFYGANEKLFF.